The clone carrying this T cell receptor (beta chain) was recorded once. The antigen is not known. Germline loops: CDR1 SGHVS, CDR2 FQNEAQ. Trimming stripped 3 bases from V and 0 bases from J, with 5 bases between. The CDR3 runs to 13 residues. TCRdb re-derived calls from the 5' RACE reads in MiXCR, one entry per CDR3 protein. The sample has around 480,000 distinct CDR3 sequences; approximately 17% are singletons. This entry belongs to a study of CD8 T cells in ankylosing spondylitis. Study-wide findings and caveats: The clones that were linked to disease were reported to be significantly enriched in matched synovial fluid samples from ankylosing spondylitis patients. Clones linked to the disease showed a CD8+ phenotype. They occurred at relatively low frequencies in peripheral blood. Past studies reported some motif variants in reactive arthritis synovial fluid and blood. Seemingly characteristic of ankylosing spondylitis blood was a TCR beta motif consisting of about 8 highly homologous variants.

Sequenced material: blood, either unsorted or a sorted T cell fraction (not recorded which). This sequence was found in a male donor with ankylosing spondylitis. The rearrangement links TRBV7-8 to TRBJ2-5; D unclear. CDR3 region: CASSFGYQETQYF. The CDR3 coding sequence is TGTGCCAGCAGCTTCGGGTACCAAGAGACCCAGTACTTC. The variable domain in full, with the rest retrieved from reference TRBV7-8 and TRBJ2-5, is GAGVSQSPRYKVAKRGQDVALRCDPISGHVSLFWYQQALGQGPEFLTYFQNEAQLDKSGLPSDRFFAERPEGSVSTLKIQRTQQEDSAVYLCASSFGYQETQYFGPGTRLLVL.